Listed below are T cell receptor beta chains from one sample, sequenced in a study of cytomegalovirus exposure and HLA in healthy donors. TCRdb's copy holds only in-frame clones and misses some; the assay was immunoSEQ multiplex PCR. Here the sample spans approximately 150,000 clones, 85% being singletons. Sequenced sample: PBMCs. The receptors here all came from a man between 25 and 39 years old in good health and CMV-seropositive. Both conserved end residues are trimmed from each CDR3.

V gene	J gene	CDR3 protein
TRBV9	TRBJ2-3	ASSVDTGGQSGTQY
TRBV7-2	TRBJ1-6	ASSLTIGGSPLH
TRBV27	TRBJ2-7	ASSFRSEHEQY
TRBV7-8	TRBJ1-5	ASSLEGGYFGQPQH
TRBV5-1	TRBJ2-5	ASNSGRRGETQY
TRBV5-1	TRBJ2-3	ASSSTSGGTDTQY
TRBV4-2	TRBJ2-7	ASSQGNSFYSYEQY
TRBV7-8	TRBJ2-1	ASKGASGGVVNEQF
TRBV4-3	TRBJ1-4	ASSQGSGVGREKLF
TRBV7-2	TRBJ2-3	ASSSRGLAGVADTQY
TRBV4-2	TRBJ1-6	ASSQIQGSGNSPLH
TRBV6-5	TRBJ1-1	ASSYSGGGGTEAF
TRBV7-9	TRBJ1-5	ASSLGQSHNQPQH
TRBV5-1	TRBJ1-5	ASSKEGRQGGQPQH
TRBV11-2	TRBJ2-7	ASSFLTGSEQY
TRBV7-2	TRBJ2-3	ASSLEGWGFTDTQY
TRBV11-1	TRBJ1-5	ASSRGSNQPQH
TRBV13	TRBJ2-3	ASSVAPGGPRTDTQY
TRBV6-5	TRBJ2-1	ASSSVAGINEQF
TRBV6-1	TRBJ1-2	ASSEEGGGASGYT
TRBV29-1	TRBJ2-1	SAPLAGPYNEQF
TRBV4-3	TRBJ2-3	ASSQRWGVTDTQY
TRBV27	TRBJ2-5	ASRSGGETQY
TRBV9	TRBJ2-3	ASSVEGGRSTDTQY
TRBV5-6	TRBJ1-1	ASSFFDRGQKAF
TRBV5-1	TRBJ2-7	ASSAGDFPYEQY
TRBV27	TRBJ1-2	ASSLRGIHGYT
TRBV20-1	TRBJ2-3	SALGLDTQY
TRBV5-5	TRBJ1-5	ASSWGQPRNQPQH
TRBV9	TRBJ2-1	ASSVAGDGDEQF
TRBV30	TRBJ1-6	AWSVRPGEYNSPLH
TRBV29-1	TRBJ2-5	SVAAGEETQY
TRBV13	TRBJ2-7	ASSFPDRAYEQY
TRBV29-1	TRBJ2-5	SVGMREETQY
TRBV7-9	TRBJ2-5	ASSPAQGGQETQY
TRBV4-1	TRBJ1-1	ASSPQGANTEAF
TRBV4-3	TRBJ1-2	ASSTESRYGYT
TRBV6-1	TRBJ1-1	ASSEGAAPNTEAF
TRBV6-5	TRBJ2-7	ASSYSIYERYPY
TRBV10-3	TRBJ2-7	ATANRGLTYEQY
TRBV6-1	TRBJ2-7	ASSDGQGIYEQY
TRBV4-1	TRBJ1-2	ASSPRGTGNYGYT
TRBV4-1	TRBJ1-1	ASSQASSAEAF
TRBV27	TRBJ2-3	ASSLSFSGGIRFTDTQY
TRBV15	TRBJ2-7	ATSSMGQGFDEQY
TRBV5-1	TRBJ1-1	ASSLVGHKNTEAF
TRBV9	TRBJ1-2	ASSVNRGPGYT
TRBV15	TRBJ1-5	ATTTGGSVNQPQH
TRBV2	TRBJ2-2	ASSPSGGPGELF
TRBV6-5	TRBJ2-5	ASSPLAGAGETQY
TRBV4-1	TRBJ2-7	ASSQLEGAYEQY
TRBV20-1	TRBJ2-3	SGPIGGTQY
TRBV30	TRBJ2-3	AWEAGGGPDTQY
TRBV5-1	TRBJ1-1	ASSETGEGTEAF
TRBV5-4	TRBJ1-3	ASSLGQGNTIY